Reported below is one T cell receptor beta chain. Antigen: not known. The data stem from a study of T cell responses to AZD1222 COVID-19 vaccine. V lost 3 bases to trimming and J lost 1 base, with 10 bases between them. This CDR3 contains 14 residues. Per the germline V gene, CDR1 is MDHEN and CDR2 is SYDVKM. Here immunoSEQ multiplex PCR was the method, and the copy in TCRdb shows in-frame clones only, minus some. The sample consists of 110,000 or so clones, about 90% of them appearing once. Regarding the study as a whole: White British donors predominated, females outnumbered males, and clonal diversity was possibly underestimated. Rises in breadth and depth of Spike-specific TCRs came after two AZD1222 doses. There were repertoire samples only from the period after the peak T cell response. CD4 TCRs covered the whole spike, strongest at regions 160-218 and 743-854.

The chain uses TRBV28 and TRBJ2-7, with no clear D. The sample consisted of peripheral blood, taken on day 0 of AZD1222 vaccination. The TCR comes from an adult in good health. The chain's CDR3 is CASSLDGRSYEQYF. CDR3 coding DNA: TGTGCCAGCAGTTTGGACGGCAGGTCCTACGAGCAGTACTTC.